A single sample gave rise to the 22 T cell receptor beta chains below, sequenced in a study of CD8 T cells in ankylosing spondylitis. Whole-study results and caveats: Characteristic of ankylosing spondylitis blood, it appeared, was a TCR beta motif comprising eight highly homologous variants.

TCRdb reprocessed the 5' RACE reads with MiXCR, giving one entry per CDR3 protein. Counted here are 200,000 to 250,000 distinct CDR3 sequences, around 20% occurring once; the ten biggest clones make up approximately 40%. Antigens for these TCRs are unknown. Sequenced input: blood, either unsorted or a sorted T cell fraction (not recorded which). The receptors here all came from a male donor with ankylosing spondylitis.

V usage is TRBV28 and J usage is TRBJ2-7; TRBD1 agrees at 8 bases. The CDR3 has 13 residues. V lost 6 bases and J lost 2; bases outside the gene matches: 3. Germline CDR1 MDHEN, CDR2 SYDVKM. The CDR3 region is CASRPGGPYEQYF. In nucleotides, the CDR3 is TGTGCCAGCAGGCCAGGGGGCCCCTACGAGCAGTACTTC.

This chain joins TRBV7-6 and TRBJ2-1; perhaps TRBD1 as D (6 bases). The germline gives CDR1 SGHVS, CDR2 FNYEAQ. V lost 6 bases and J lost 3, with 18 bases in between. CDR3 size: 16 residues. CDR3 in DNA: TGTGCCAGCAGTTACGGGGACACCAATAACTACAATGAGCAGTTCTTC. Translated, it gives CASSYGDTNNYNEQFF.

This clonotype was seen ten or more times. CDR3: CASSPGGGADTQYF. The CDR3 DNA follows: TGTGCCAGCAGTCCAGGGGGCGGCGCAGATACGCAGTATTTT. This chain uses TRBV12-3 or TRBV12-4 with TRBJ2-3; 8 nucleotides line up with TRBD1. The CDR3 is 14 amino acids. V lost 5 bases, J lost 4 bases, and 5 bases stayed unmatched.

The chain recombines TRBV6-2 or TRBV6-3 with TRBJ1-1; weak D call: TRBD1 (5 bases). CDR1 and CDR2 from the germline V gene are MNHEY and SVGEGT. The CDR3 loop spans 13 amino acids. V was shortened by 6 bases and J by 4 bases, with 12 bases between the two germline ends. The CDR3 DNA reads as TGTGCCAGCAGCCACGTTGGGGGCACTGAAGCTTTCTTT. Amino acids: CASSHVGGTEAFF.

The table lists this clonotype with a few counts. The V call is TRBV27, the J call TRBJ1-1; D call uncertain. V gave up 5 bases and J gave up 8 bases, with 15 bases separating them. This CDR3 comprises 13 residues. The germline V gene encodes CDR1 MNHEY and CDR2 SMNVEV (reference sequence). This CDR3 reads CASSKAPLEEAFF. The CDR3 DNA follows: TGTGCCAGCAGTAAAGCCCCCCTGGAGGAAGCTTTCTTT.

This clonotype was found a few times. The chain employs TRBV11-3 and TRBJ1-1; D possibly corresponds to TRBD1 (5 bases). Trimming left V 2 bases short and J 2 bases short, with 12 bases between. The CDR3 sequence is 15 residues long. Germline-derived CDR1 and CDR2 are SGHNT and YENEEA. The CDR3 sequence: CASSLRQGPNTEAFF. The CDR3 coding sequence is TGTGCCAGCAGCTTACGCCAGGGACCTAACACTGAAGCTTTCTTT.

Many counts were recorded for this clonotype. The DNA of the CDR3 is TGCAGTGCTAGAGACGTGGCTAGCGGTTACAATGAGCAGTTCTTC. Its translation: CSARDVASGYNEQFF. The chain is built from TRBV20-1 and TRBJ2-1, with 7 bases aligning to TRBD2. The CDR3 runs to 15 residues. CDR1 and CDR2 (germline): DFQATT, SNEGSKA (reference sequence). Germline trimming cut 0 bases from V and 4 bases from J; bases unmatched to any gene: 6.

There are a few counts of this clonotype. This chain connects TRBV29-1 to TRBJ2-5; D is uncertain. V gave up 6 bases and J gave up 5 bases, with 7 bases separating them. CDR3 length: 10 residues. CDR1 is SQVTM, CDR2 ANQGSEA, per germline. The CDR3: CSVHGETQYF. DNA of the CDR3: TGCAGCGTCCACGGGGAGACCCAGTACTTC.

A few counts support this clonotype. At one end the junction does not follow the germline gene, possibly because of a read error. DNA of the CDR3: TGTGCCAGCAGTTACTCGACAGGGGCTGGGAACACCATATATTTT. Its protein product is CASSYSTGAGNTIYF. The rearrangement links TRBV6-5 to TRBJ1-3; 8 bases fit TRBD1. Germline V gene sequence: CDR1 MNHEY, CDR2 SVGAGI. CDR3 length equals 15 residues.

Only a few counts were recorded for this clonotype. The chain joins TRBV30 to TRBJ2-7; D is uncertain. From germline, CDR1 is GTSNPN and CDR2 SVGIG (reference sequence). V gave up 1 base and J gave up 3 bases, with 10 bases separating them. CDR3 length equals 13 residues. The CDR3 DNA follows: TGTGCCTGGAGTGCCCTGGAGAACTACGAGCAGTACTTC. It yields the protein CAWSALENYEQYF.

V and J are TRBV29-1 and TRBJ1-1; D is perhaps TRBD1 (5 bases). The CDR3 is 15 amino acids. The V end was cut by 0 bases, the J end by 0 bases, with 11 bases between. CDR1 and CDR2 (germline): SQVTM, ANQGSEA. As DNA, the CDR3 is TGCAGCGTTGAAGATCGGGGGAACCTGAACACTGAAGCTTTCTTT. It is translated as CSVEDRGNLNTEAFF.

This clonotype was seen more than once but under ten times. The CDR3 spells CASSLGTGDETQYF. CDR3 sequence (DNA): TGTGCCAGCAGCTTAGGGACAGGGGACGAGACCCAGTACTTC. The genes are TRBV13 and TRBJ2-5; 8 bases fit TRBD1. The CDR3 runs 14 residues. CDR1 PRHDT and CDR2 FYEKMQ come from the germline V gene (reference sequence). Trimming removed 0 bases from V and 5 bases from J; junction bases left unmatched: 2.

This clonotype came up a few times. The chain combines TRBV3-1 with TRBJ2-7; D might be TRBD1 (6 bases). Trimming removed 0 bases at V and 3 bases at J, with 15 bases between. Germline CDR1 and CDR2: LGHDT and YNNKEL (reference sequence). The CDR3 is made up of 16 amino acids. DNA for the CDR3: TGTGCCAGCAGCCAAGATCTCGACAGGTTCAGCTACGAGCAGTACTTC. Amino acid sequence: CASSQDLDRFSYEQYF.

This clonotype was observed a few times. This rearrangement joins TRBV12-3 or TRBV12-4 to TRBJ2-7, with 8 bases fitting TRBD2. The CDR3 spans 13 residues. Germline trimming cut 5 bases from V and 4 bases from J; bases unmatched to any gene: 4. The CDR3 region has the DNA TGTGCCAGCAGTCGGACTAGCTTTTACGAGCAGTACTTC. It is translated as CASSRTSFYEQYF.

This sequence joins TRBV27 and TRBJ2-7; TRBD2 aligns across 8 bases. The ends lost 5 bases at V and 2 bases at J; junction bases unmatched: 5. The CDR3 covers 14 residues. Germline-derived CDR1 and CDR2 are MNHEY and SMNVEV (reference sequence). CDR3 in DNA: TGTGCCAGCAGTGAAGCGGGGGAGACCTACGAGCAGTACTTC. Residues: CASSEAGETYEQYF.

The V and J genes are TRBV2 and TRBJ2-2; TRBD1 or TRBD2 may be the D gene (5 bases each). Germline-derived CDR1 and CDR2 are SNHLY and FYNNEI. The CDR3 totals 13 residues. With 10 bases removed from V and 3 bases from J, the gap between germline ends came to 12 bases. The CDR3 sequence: CATLGRDTGELFF. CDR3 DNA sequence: TGTGCCACCCTGGGACGGGACACCGGGGAGCTGTTTTTT.

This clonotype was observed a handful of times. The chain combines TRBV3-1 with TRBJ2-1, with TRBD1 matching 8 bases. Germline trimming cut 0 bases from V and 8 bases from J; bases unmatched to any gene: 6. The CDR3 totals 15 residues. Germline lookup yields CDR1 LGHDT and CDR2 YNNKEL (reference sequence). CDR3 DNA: TGTGCCAGCAGCCAAGACGGACAGGGCGTCGATGAGCAGTTCTTC. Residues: CASSQDGQGVDEQFF.

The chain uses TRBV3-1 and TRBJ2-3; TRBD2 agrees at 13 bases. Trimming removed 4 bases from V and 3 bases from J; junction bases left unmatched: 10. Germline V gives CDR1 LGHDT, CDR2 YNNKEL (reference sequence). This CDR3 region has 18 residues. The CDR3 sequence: CASSPRDWGLAGTDTQYF. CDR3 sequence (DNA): TGTGCCAGCAGCCCCCGGGATTGGGGACTAGCGGGGACAGATACGCAGTATTTT.

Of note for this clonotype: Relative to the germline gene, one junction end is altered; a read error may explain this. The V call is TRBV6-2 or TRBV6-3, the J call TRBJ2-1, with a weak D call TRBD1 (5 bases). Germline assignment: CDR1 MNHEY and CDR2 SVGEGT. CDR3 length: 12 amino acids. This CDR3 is CASSYGRQGRDF. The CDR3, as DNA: TGTGCCAGCAGTTACGGTCGGCAGGGAAGGGACTTC.

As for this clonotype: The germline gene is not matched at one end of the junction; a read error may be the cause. For the CDR3, the DNA is TGTGCCACCAGTGATTTAAGTTACAATGAGCGGTTCTTC. Protein: CATSDLSYNERFF. The V call is TRBV24-1, the J call TRBJ2-1; D remains unclear. In germline, CDR1 is KGHDR, CDR2 SFDVKD. The CDR3 sequence is 13 residues long.

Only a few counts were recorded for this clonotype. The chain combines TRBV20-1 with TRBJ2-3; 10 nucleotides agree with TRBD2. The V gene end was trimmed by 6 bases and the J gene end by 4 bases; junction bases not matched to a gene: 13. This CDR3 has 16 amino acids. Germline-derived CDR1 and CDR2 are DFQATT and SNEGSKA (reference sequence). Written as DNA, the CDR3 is TGCAGTGCGTTGAGCAGCGGGGGGGCCTGGGCAGATACGCAGTATTTT. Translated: CSALSSGGAWADTQYF.

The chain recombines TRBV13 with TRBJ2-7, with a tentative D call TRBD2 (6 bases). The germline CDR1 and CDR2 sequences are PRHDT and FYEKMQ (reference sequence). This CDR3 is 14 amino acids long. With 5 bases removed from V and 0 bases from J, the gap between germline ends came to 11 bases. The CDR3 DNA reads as TGTGCCAGCAGCGTTAGCGGCAGCTCCTACGAGCAGTACTTC. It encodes CASSVSGSSYEQYF.